This TCR beta chain was recovered during a study of CXCR3-negative and CXCR3-positive naive CD8 T cells. In preparing the TRB cDNA libraries, 5' RACE with UMI labels was used. TCRdb re-called the 5' RACE reads; every CDR3 protein appears as one record, without DNA. This repertoire includes under 70,000 distinct CDR3 sequences. As concerns this clonotype: Its specificity is not known.

The CDR3 extends over 15 amino acids. CDR1 is ENHRY and CDR2 is SYGVKD in the germline V gene. Study-level points and caveats: With respect to TRBV-TRBJ usage, naive CXCR3-negative and CXCR3-positive cells were similar; memory differed. Fresh PBMCs went into most assays, and CXCR3 expression partly declined after cryopreservation. Similarly elevated diversity marked both naive subsets, with memory CD8+ cells showing far lower diversity.

The sequencing input was memory CD8+ T cells from blood. The chain joins TRBV10-3 to TRBJ2-3; with no DNA, the TCRdb D assignment of TRBD2 cannot be verified. This sequence originates from a human donor in good health. Some clones in this sample may be carry-over from other donors' samples. CDR3 sequence: CAISESAGLTDTQYF.